Listed here are 3 T cell receptor beta chains from one sample, sequenced in a study of blood T cell repertoires in COVID-19. Assay: immunoSEQ multiplex PCR; the TCRdb copy retains only in-frame clones and omits some. This table has fewer than 200,000 clones, 70% to 90% appearing once. The specimen was peripheral blood. All receptors derive from a man between 60 and 75 years old who had recovered from COVID-19.

The chain is built from TRBV2 and TRBJ2-5, with D perhaps matching TRBD2 (5 bases). Germline V lookup: CDR1 SNHLY, CDR2 FYNNEI. CDR3 size: 14 residues. Trimming took 8 bases from V and 1 from J, leaving 14 bases between them. CDR3 nucleotide sequence: TGTGCCAGCTCAATGCTGGCGGGCCAAGAGACCCAGTACTTC. Translating it yields CASSMLAGQETQYF.

The chain couples TRBV6-5 to TRBJ2-1, with 12 bases aligning to TRBD1. The V segment lost 0 bases and the J segment 11 bases; nucleotides outside the gene matches: 2. This CDR3 region has 14 residues. Germline assignment: CDR1 MNHEY and CDR2 SVGAGI. The CDR3 DNA reads as TGTGCCAGCAGTTACTCGGGACAGGGGGCCCAGCAGTTCTTC. Protein sequence: CASSYSGQGAQQFF.

The chain employs TRBV5-4 and TRBJ2-7, with 8 bases fitting TRBD1. The CDR3 totals 16 residues. Germline CDR1 SGHNT, CDR2 YYREEE (reference sequence). The ends lost 4 bases at V and 7 bases at J; junction bases unmatched: 16. The CDR3 sequence is CASSQRLQGARFEQYF. CDR3 DNA sequence: TGTGCCAGCAGCCAACGTTTGCAGGGGGCGCGATTTGAGCAGTACTTC.